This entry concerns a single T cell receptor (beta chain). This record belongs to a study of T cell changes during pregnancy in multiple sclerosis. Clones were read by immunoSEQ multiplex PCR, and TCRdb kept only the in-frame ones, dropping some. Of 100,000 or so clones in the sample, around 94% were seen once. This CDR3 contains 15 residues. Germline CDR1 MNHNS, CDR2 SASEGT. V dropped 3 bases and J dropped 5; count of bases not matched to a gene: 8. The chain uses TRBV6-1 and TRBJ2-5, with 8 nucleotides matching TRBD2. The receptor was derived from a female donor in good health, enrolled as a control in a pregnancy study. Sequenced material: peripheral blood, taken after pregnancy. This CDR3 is CASSDTRGGRETQYF. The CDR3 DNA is TGTGCCAGCAGTGATACCCGGGGGGGCCGGGAGACCCAGTACTTC.